The sequence of this T cell receptor beta chain was determined in a study of blood T cell repertoires in COVID-19. Study-wide context: Acute-phase and convalescent COVID-19 samples originated in the United States, Italy and Spain. PBMCs, B-cell-depleted T cells, or T cells provided the cDNA or gDNA that made up the material.

Some clones are missing from TCRdb's copy, which holds only in-frame ones; the method was immunoSEQ multiplex PCR. The sample shows more than 85,000 clones, about 80% of them seen only once. Per the germline V gene, CDR1 is WSHSY and CDR2 is SAAADI. Trimming took 3 bases from V and 2 from J, leaving 8 bases between them. The CDR3 spans 13 residues. Sample: peripheral blood. This chain connects TRBV10-2 to TRBJ2-7; D is undetermined. This receptor was taken from an elderly man with acute or convalescent COVID-19. CDR3 nucleotide sequence: TGCGCCAGCAGTGACTGGGCCACCTACGAGCAGTACTTC. Its translation: CASSDWATYEQYF.